This T cell receptor beta chain derives from a study of neurological immune-mediated disorders. Germline lookup yields CDR1 SGHTA and CDR2 FQGNSA. This CDR3 has 14 amino acids. The unsorted libraries were produced from 2 million PBMCs held at -80 C. Study results and caveats: Subjects shared no identical expanded-clone CDR3 amino acid sequences, suggesting private TCR-beta repertoires in all groups.

In its sample, this clonotype was seen a few times. Its antigen remains unknown. One junction end does not reproduce the germline sequence, and a read error may be involved. Template-switch 5'RACE cDNA synthesis added a 10-nucleotide unique molecular identifier. Per sequencing run, 15-18 subjects together gave over 180 million TCR-beta sequences. TCRdb independently ran MiXCR on the 5' RACE reads; one entry per CDR3 protein. Among some 60,000 distinct CDR3 sequences listed, 3.5% to 4.5% were seen once. J is TRBJ1-5 and V is TRBV7-2; D remains ambiguous. The origin of this receptor is a woman aged 45-60 years with multiple sclerosis. Sample: PBMCs. The CDR3 sequence is CASSPLVGNQPQNF. The CDR3 DNA is TGTGCCAGCAGCCCACTTGTGGGCAATCAGCCCCAGAATTTT. Filled out from reference TRBV7-2 and TRBJ1-5, the complete variable domain reads GAGVSQSPSNKVTEKGKDVELRCDPISGHTALYWYRQSLGQGLEFLIYFQGNSAPDKSGLPSDRFSAERTGGSVSTLTIQRTQQEDSAVYLCASSPLVGNQPQNFGDGTRLSIL.